This T cell receptor (beta chain) derives from a study of T-cell memory formation after mild COVID-19. A single record per CDR3 protein comes from TCRdb applying MiXCR to the 5' RACE reads. Among roughly 400,000 distinct CDR3 sequences listed, 24% were seen once. Trimming shortened V by 7 bases and J by 8 bases, and 26 bases separated the two germline ends. This CDR3 spans 17 amino acids. Germline V gene lookup returns CDR1 KGHDR and CDR2 SFDVKD. The chain recombines TRBV24-1 with TRBJ2-1; a weak D match, TRBD1 (6 bases). The material sequenced was PBMCs or a T cell subset sorted from them (not recorded which). This clonotype was sampled from an adult woman who had mild COVID-19 (a few samples of this study predate the infection). Cell type and time point are not known. The CDR3 region is CATRGHYRDPTMYEQFF. The DNA of the CDR3 is TGTGCCACCAGGGGCCATTACAGGGACCCCACCATGTATGAGCAGTTCTTC.